Shown below are 24 T cell receptor beta chains from a single sample sequenced in a study of T cell responses to AZD1222 COVID-19 vaccine. Here immunoSEQ multiplex PCR was the method, and the copy in TCRdb shows in-frame clones only, minus some. Here the sample spans tens of thousands of clones, more than 75% being singletons. The sample consisted of peripheral blood, taken 28 days after the second AZD1222 dose. The receptors come from an adult who received the AZD1222 COVID-19 vaccine.

The table lists this clone with a count of one. The rearrangement links TRBV9 to TRBJ1-2; D unclear. The V end lost 0 bases, the J end lost 5 bases, and 14 bases lay between the germline ends. Germline lookup yields CDR1 SGDLS and CDR2 YYNGEE. The CDR3 consists of 15 residues. In DNA, the CDR3 is TGTGCCAGCAGCGTAGAGCCGGGGAGAGGGTATGGCTACACCTTC. This gives the protein CASSVEPGRGYGYTF.

The genes are TRBV3-1 (or the pseudogene TRBV3-2) and TRBJ2-2; TRBD2 aligns across 16 bases. The J segment lost 0 bases and the V segment lost 5 bases, leaving 12 bases of the junction unmatched. CDR1 LGHDT and CDR2 YNNKEL come from the germline V gene (reference sequence). The CDR3 extends over 21 amino acids. The CDR3 reads CASSAREPGLAGGPNTGELFF. CDR3 nucleotide sequence: TGTGCCAGCAGCGCTCGAGAGCCGGGACTAGCGGGAGGGCCGAACACCGGGGAGCTGTTTTTT.

This sequence joins TRBV4-3 and TRBJ2-2, with a possible D match to TRBD2 (5 bases). Germline CDR1 LGHNA, CDR2 YSLEER. Trimming took 0 bases from V and 2 from J, leaving 7 bases between them. The CDR3 is 15 amino acids. The DNA for the CDR3 is TGCGCCAGCAGCCAAGAAACGGGAAACACCGGGGAGCTGTTTTTT. Translating gives CASSQETGNTGELFF.

This rearrangement joins TRBV7-9 to TRBJ2-5; 7 bases fit TRBD1. The CDR3 is 13 residues long. V was pared by 7 bases and J by 1 base, with 3 bases of the junction left unmatched. From germline, CDR1 is SEHNR and CDR2 FQNEAQ (reference sequence). CDR3 nucleotides: TGTGCCAGCAACTCAGGGGGCCAAGAGACCCAGTACTTC. Translating it yields CASNSGGQETQYF.

The V call is TRBV7-9, the J call TRBJ1-5; TRBD1 might be the D (6 bases). The ends were cut back, 5 bases at V and 1 base at J, with 6 bases in the middle. Germline V CDR1 and CDR2: SEHNR, FQNEAQ (reference sequence). The CDR3 contains 13 residues. Here the CDR3 reads CASSGQSNQPQHF. The CDR3 DNA is TGTGCCAGCAGCGGACAGAGCAATCAGCCCCAGCATTTT.

The chain has TRBV30 and TRBJ2-3; 7 bases match TRBD2. V was clipped by 3 bases and J by 14 bases; unmatched bases: 11. Germline lookup yields CDR1 GTSNPN and CDR2 SVGIG (reference sequence). The CDR3 loop spans 12 amino acids. CDR3 nucleotides: TGTGCCTGGAGGACGGGACTACAGGCGCGGTATTTT. It specifies CAWRTGLQARYF.

This clone was detected once. The chain uses TRBV7-3 and TRBJ2-1, with TRBD2 matching 8 bases. Germline CDR1 is SGHTA and CDR2 is FQGTGA. The junction had 10 bases not matched to a gene; V was cut back by 5 bases and J by 7 bases. The CDR3 runs to 15 residues. Here the CDR3 DNA reads TGTGCCAGCAGCCCGGGGGGGGCCGTTGGAAATGAGCAGTTCTTC. Translation gives CASSPGGAVGNEQFF.

The chain combines TRBV28 with TRBJ1-1; no clear D. Trimming left V 1 base short and J 4 bases short, with 10 bases between. Germline loops: CDR1 MDHEN, CDR2 SYDVKM. The CDR3 is made up of 14 amino acids. CDR3 protein: CASSLSVMGTEAFF. The DNA of the CDR3 is TGTGCCAGCAGTTTATCGGTCATGGGCACTGAAGCTTTCTTT.

V usage is TRBV19 and J usage is TRBJ1-2; tentatively, D is TRBD1 (5 bases). Between the trimmed V and J ends, which lost 8 bases and 2 bases, there was a span of 21 bases. This CDR3 has 16 amino acids. The germline V gene encodes CDR1 LNHDA and CDR2 SQIVND (reference sequence). In nucleotides, the CDR3 is TGTGCCAGTCTGAGCTCGGGGCCTACGGAAAACTATGGCTACACCTTC. Protein: CASLSSGPTENYGYTF.

This clone was seen just once. The chain uses TRBV11-2 and TRBJ2-2; D unclear. V was clipped by 5 bases and J by 1 base, with 11 bases between them. Germline V lookup: CDR1 SGHAT, CDR2 FQNNGV. The CDR3 covers 15 residues. The CDR3 region is CASSKWSQNTGELFF. In nucleotides, the CDR3 is TGTGCCAGCAGCAAATGGTCACAGAACACCGGGGAGCTGTTTTTT.

The chain carries TRBV7-6 and TRBJ2-2; TRBD2 might be the D (5 bases). Germline V gene data show CDR1 as SGHVS and CDR2 as FNYEAQ. The CDR3 is 17 residues long. Trimming shortened V by 0 bases and J by 3 bases, and 14 bases separated the two germline ends. In nucleotides, the CDR3 is TGTGCCAGCAGCTTAGCTCGCGGGTTAGAGGACACCGGGGAGCTGTTTTTT. Protein: CASSLARGLEDTGELFF. The complete variable domain, with remaining parts taken from reference TRBV7-6 and TRBJ2-2, reads GAGVSQSPRYKVTKRGQDVALRCDPISGHVSLYWYRQALGQGPEFLTYFNYEAQQDKSGLPNDRFSAERPEGSISTLTIQRTEQRDSAMYRCASSLARGLEDTGELFFGEGSRLTVL.

This rearrangement joins TRBV4-2 to TRBJ2-5; 12 nucleotides align to TRBD2. Trimming removed 7 bases from V and 5 bases from J; junction bases left unmatched: 5. Germline lookup yields CDR1 LGHNA and CDR2 YNFKEQ. This CDR3 contains 14 residues. In nucleotides, the CDR3 is TGTGCCAGCACCCCTAGCGGGGGGGCGGAGACCCAGTACTTC. It encodes CASTPSGGAETQYF.

The chain joins TRBV27 to TRBJ2-7, with TRBD1 matching over 7 bases. The CDR3 is 13 amino acids. CDR1 and CDR2 (germline): MNHEY, SMNVEV (reference sequence). V gave up 5 bases and J gave up 4 bases; unmatched junction bases: 5. The CDR3 coding sequence is TGTGCCAGCAGTCAGACAGGGCAATACGAGCAGTACTTC. It specifies CASSQTGQYEQYF.

This clone has only one observation. This chain uses TRBV18 with TRBJ1-6; the D is unclear. Trimming cost V 6 bases and J 5 bases, with 17 bases left between them. The CDR3 sequence is 16 residues long. Per the germline V gene, CDR1 is KGHSH and CDR2 is LQKENI. This CDR3 is CASSPAAVGDNSPLHF. For the CDR3, the DNA is TGTGCCAGCTCGCCAGCAGCAGTAGGCGATAATTCACCCCTCCACTTT.

The genes are TRBV4-1 and TRBJ2-4; 11 nucleotides match TRBD1. CDR3 size: 14 residues. V dropped 4 bases and J dropped 5; count of bases not matched to a gene: 1. CDR1 is MGHRA, CDR2 YSYEKL, per germline. DNA of the CDR3: TGCGCCAGCAGCCGGACAGGGGGCGAAAACATTCAGTACTTC. Amino acid sequence: CASSRTGGENIQYF.

The J gene is TRBJ2-1, the V gene TRBV7-2; 8 nucleotides agree with TRBD2. CDR3 size: 18 residues. J was trimmed by 2 bases and V by 5 bases; bases with no gene match: 14. Germline V gene sequence: CDR1 SGHTA, CDR2 FQGNSA. The chain's CDR3 is CASSPLGRGVSPYNEQFF. In DNA, the CDR3 is TGTGCCAGCAGCCCCCTGGGGCGGGGGGTCTCCCCCTACAATGAGCAGTTCTTC. Together with reference TRBV7-2 and TRBJ2-1, the CDR3 gives the full variable domain: GAGVSQSPSNKVTEKGKDVELRCDPISGHTALYWYRQSLGQGLEFLIYFQGNSAPDKSGLPSDRFSAERTGGSVSTLTIQRTQQEDSAVYLCASSPLGRGVSPYNEQFFGPGTRLTVL.

The chain is built from TRBV11-3 and TRBJ2-2, with D unresolved. The CDR3 runs 15 residues. V lost 6 bases to trimming and J lost 1 base, with 12 bases between them. Per germline, CDR1 SGHNT and CDR2 YENEEA. This CDR3 is CASRGPTLNTGELFF. CDR3 nucleotide sequence: TGTGCCAGCAGAGGACCGACCCTGAACACCGGGGAGCTGTTTTTT. The full variable domain, rest sourced from reference TRBV11-3 and TRBJ2-2, is EAGVVQSPRYKIIEKKQPVAFWCNPISGHNTLYWYLQNLGQGPELLIRYENEEAVDDSQLPKDRFSAERLKGVDSTLKIQPAELGDSAVYLCASRGPTLNTGELFFGEGSRLTVL.

The chain carries TRBV2 and TRBJ1-1; unclear D gene. The V and J ends lost 6 bases and 1 base respectively, with 9 bases between them. Germline CDR1 reads SNHLY; CDR2 reads FYNNEI. The CDR3 is made up of 13 amino acids. CDR3 coding DNA: TGTGCCAGCAGGGTTACAAGGAACACTGAAGCTTTCTTT. Translating it yields CASRVTRNTEAFF.

The CDR3 sequence is CASSLTAGGYNEQFF. CDR3 DNA sequence: TGTGCCAGCAGCTTGACAGCGGGGGGCTACAATGAGCAGTTCTTC. The rearrangement links TRBV7-9 to TRBJ2-1; 9 bases match TRBD2. The CDR3 runs 15 residues. The germline CDR1 and CDR2 sequences are SEHNR and FQNEAQ (reference sequence). V shed 3 bases and J 3 bases; nucleotides not matched to a gene: 3. Using reference TRBV7-9 and TRBJ2-1 for the parts outside the CDR3, the full variable domain is DTGVSQNPRHKITKRGQNVTFRCDPISEHNRLYWYRQTLGQGPEFLTYFQNEAQLEKSRLLSDRFSAERPKGSFSTLEIQRTEQGDSAMYLCASSLTAGGYNEQFFGPGTRLTVL.

This clone has a handful of counts. In nucleotides, the CDR3 is TGTGCCAGCAGCCATGACAGGGTGAGGGAGACCCAGTACTTC. The encoded protein is CASSHDRVRETQYF. The chain uses TRBV3-1 (or the pseudogene TRBV3-2) and TRBJ2-5, with 7 bases identical to TRBD1. V gave up 3 bases and J gave up 5 bases; unmatched junction bases: 6. The CDR3 has 14 residues. The germline CDR1 and CDR2 sequences are LGHDT and YNNKEL (reference sequence).

This chain links TRBV7-2 with TRBJ2-1; TRBD1 aligns across 7 bases. Trimming cost V 3 bases and J 6 bases; bases outside gene matches: 2. Germline V gene data show CDR1 as SGHTA and CDR2 as FQGNSA. CDR3 length equals 13 residues. CDR3 DNA: TGTGCCAGCAGCTTTGCAGGGGGCAATGAGCAGTTCTTC. It specifies CASSFAGGNEQFF.

The CDR3 DNA sequence: TGTGCCAGCAGCCAAAGGGACTTCGAGGCTGAAGCTTTCTTT. As protein: CASSQRDFEAEAFF. The genes are TRBV3-1 (or the pseudogene TRBV3-2) and TRBJ1-1; a possible D gene is TRBD1 (5 bases). This CDR3 comprises 14 residues. The V gene's germline CDR1 is LGHDT and CDR2 YNNKEL (reference sequence). The V and J ends lost 2 bases and 6 bases respectively, with 13 bases between them.

This chain links TRBV4-2 with TRBJ1-5, with D perhaps matching TRBD1 (5 bases). V lost 0 bases, J lost 5 bases, and 5 bases lay in between. CDR1 is LGHNA, CDR2 YNFKEQ, per germline. The CDR3 contains 13 residues. CDR3 DNA sequence: TGTGCCAGCAGCCAAGACAGGGATCAGCCCCAGCATTTT. The encoded protein is CASSQDRDQPQHF.

The rearrangement uses TRBV19 and TRBJ2-1; D might be TRBD2 (6 bases). CDR1 is LNHDA and CDR2 is SQIVND in the germline V gene (reference sequence). The CDR3 totals 14 residues. V lost 4 bases and J 7 bases, leaving 14 bases between the germline ends. The CDR3 bases are TGTGCCAGTAGTACCGTGGGGGGTCTGAATGAGCAGTTCTTC. The encoded protein is CASSTVGGLNEQFF.